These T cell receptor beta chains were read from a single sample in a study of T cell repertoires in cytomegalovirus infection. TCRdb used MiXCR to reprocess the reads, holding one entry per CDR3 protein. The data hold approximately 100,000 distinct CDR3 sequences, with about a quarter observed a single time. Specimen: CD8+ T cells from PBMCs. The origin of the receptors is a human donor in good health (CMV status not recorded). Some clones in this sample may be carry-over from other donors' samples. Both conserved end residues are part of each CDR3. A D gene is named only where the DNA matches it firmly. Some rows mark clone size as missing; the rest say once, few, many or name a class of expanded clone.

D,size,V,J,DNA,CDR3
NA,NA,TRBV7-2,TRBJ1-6,TGTGCCAGCAGCTCTCAGGGGACCACCACCCTCCACTTT,CASSSQGTTTLHF
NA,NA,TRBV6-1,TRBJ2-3,TGTGCCAGCAGTGAAGTTATGGGGGATACGCAGTATTTT,CASSEVMGDTQYF
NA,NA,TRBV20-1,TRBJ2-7,TGCAGTGCCACCCTGACGGAAACCTACGAGCAGTACTTC,CSATLTETYEQYF
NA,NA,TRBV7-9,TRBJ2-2,TGTGCCAGCAGCCCTGCCGGTTCTGCGGAGCTGTTTTTT,CASSPAGSAELFF
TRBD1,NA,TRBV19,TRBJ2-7,TGTGCCAGTAGTATCCGGGACAGGGTCCACGAGCAGTACTTC,CASSIRDRVHEQYF
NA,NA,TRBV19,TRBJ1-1,TGTGCCAGTAGTATAGGGGGTCCAAACACTGAAGCTTTCTTT,CASSIGGPNTEAFF
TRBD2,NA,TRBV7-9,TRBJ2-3,TGTGCCAGCAGCCGGACTAGCGGGGGGGCCGAGACGCAGTATTTT,CASSRTSGGAETQYF
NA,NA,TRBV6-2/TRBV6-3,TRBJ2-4,TGTGCCAGCAGTTACTCGAAAGTCCGCGCGTTTGGCTTTGACATTCAGTACTTC,CASSYSKVRAFGFDIQYF
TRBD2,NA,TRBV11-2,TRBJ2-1,TGTGCCAGCAGCCCTAGCGGGTATGCCTACAATGAGCAGTTCTTC,CASSPSGYAYNEQFF
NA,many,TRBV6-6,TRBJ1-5,TGTGCCAGCAGTTACGAGCGGCAGCCCCAGCATTTT,CASSYERQPQHF
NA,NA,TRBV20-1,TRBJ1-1,TGCAGTGCTACCCGTCCAGGCTACACTGAAGCTTTCTTT,CSATRPGYTEAFF
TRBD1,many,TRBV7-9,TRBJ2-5,TGTGCCAGCAGCCGCCCGGGACAGGTCGTGCGGACCCAGTACTTC,CASSRPGQVVRTQYF
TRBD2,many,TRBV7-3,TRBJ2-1,TGTGCCAGCAGCTCGGGAGGTGAGCAGTTCTTC,CASSSGGEQFF
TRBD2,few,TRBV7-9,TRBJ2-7,TGTGCCAGCAGCCCCCCAAGCGGGAGCTACGAGCAGTACTTC,CASSPPSGSYEQYF
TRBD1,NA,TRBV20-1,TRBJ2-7,TGCAGTGCTAGAGCCCGACAGGGTGGCATCCACGAGCAGTACTTC,CSARARQGGIHEQYF
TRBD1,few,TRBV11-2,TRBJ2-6,TGTGCCAGCATCACTACCGGACAGGGGGCCCCCGGGGCCAACGTCCTGACTTTC,CASITTGQGAPGANVLTF
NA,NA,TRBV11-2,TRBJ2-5,TGTGCCAGCACCTTTGGGGAGCAAGAGACCCAGTACTTC,CASTFGEQETQYF
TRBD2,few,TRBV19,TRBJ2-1,TGTGCCAGTACCCCGGGACTAGCCTCCTACAATGAGCAGTTCTTC,CASTPGLASYNEQFF
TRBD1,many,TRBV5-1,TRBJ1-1,TGCGCCAGCAGCCCGAGGGACAGGGAGAATACTGAAGCTTTCTTT,CASSPRDRENTEAFF
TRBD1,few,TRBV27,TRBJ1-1,TGTGCCAGCAGTGACAGGGGTGCTGAAGCTTTCTTT,CASSDRGAEAFF
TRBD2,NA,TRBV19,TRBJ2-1,TGTGCCAGTAGTATACAGCGGGAGGGCAACAATGAGCAGTTCTTC,CASSIQREGNNEQFF
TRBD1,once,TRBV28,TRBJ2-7,TGTGCCAGCAGCGCCAGCGGCTCCGGGACAGGTTCCTACGAGCAGTACTTC,CASSASGSGTGSYEQYF
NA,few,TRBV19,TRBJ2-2,TGTGCCAGTAGTATGTCAGGACAACCCGGGGAGCTGTTTTTT,CASSMSGQPGELFF